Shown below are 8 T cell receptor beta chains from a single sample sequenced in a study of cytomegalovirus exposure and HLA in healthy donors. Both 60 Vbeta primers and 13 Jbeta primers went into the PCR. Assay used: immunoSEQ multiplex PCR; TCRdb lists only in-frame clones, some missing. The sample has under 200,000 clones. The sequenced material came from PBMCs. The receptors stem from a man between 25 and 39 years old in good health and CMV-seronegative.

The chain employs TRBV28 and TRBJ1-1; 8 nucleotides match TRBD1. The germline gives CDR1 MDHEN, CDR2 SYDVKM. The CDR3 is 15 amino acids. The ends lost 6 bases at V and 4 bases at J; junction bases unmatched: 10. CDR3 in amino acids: CASRVPQGVGTEAFF. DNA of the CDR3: TGTGCCAGCAGGGTTCCACAGGGGGTGGGCACTGAAGCTTTCTTT.

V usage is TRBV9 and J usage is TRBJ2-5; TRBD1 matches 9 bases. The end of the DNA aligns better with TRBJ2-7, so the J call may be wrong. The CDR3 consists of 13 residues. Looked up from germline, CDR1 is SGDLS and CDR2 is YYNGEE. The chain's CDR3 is CPRKGQGPYEQYF. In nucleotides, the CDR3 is TGTCCGAGGAAGGGACAGGGCCCCTACGAGCAGTACTTC.

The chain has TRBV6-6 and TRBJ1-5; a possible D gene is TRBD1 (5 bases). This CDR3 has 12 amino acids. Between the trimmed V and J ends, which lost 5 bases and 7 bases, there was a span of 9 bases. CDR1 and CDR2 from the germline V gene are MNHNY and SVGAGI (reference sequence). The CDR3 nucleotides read TGTGCCAGCAGTCCCCAGGGACAGCCCCAGCATTTT. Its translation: CASSPQGQPQHF.

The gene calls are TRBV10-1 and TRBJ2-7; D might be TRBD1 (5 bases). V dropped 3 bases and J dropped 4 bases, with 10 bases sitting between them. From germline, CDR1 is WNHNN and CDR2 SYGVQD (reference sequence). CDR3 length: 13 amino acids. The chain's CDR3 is CASSDRAGYEQYF. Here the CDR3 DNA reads TGCGCCAGCAGTGATCGGGCAGGGTACGAGCAGTACTTC.

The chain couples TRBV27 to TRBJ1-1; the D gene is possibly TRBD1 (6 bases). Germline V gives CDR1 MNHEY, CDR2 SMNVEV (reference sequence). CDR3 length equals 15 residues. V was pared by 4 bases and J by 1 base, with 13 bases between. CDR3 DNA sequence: TGTGCCAGCAGTTCATATGGGACATCGAACACTGAAGCTTTCTTT. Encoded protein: CASSSYGTSNTEAFF.

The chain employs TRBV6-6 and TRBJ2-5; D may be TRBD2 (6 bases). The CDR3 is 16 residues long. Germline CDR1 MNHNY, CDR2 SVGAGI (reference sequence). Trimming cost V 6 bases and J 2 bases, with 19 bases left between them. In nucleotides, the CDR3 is TGTGCCAGCAGCACTCTGGATCGGGACTTTCAAGAGACCCAGTACTTC. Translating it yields CASSTLDRDFQETQYF.

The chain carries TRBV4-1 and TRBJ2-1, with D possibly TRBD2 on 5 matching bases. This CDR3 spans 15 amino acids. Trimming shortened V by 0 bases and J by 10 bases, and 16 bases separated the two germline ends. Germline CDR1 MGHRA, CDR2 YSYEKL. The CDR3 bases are TGCGCCAGCAGCCAAGATAGTACGGGGAGCCGGGAGCAGTTCTTC. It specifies CASSQDSTGSREQFF.

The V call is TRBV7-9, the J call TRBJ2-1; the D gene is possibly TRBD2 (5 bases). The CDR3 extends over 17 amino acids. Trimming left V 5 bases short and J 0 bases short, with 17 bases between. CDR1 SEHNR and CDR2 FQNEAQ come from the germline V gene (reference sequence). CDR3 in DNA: TGTGCCAGCAGCCCCAAGGGAGCCTATAGCTCCTACAATGAGCAGTTCTTC. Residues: CASSPKGAYSSYNEQFF.